The 7 T cell receptor beta chains in this list originate from one sample, sequenced in a study of identical twins (dated by TCRdb to about 2016). Libraries were made using 5' RACE. TCRdb shows the sequencer as Illumina HiSeq 2000. TCRdb reprocessing: public reads trimmed at Q25 with fastp, clones called with MiXCR, in-frame beta chains kept. Entries are consolidated by CDR3 protein sequence, retaining the most common genes and DNA. Counted in this sample were hundreds of thousands of distinct CDR3 sequences; around 10% of them appeared once. 5% to 5.5% of the sample goes to the ten largest clones. Material for sequencing was memory (CD45RO+) T cells sorted from blood. The intended sense of this specimen's cell subset or site label: CD45RO+ enriched T cells. These receptors came from a woman aged 18-29 years in good health.

The V and J genes are TRBV11-3 and TRBJ2-3; the D gene could be TRBD1 or TRBD2 (6 bases each). The V gene's germline CDR1 is SGHNT and CDR2 YENEEA. Trimming cost V 4 bases and J 3 bases, with 14 bases left between them. The CDR3 is made up of 15 amino acids. CDR3 amino acids: CASSSPGAGTDTQYF. For the CDR3, the DNA is TGTGCCAGCAGCTCACCGGGGGCGGGGACAGATACGCAGTATTTT.

This chain links TRBV3-1 with TRBJ2-3; the D is unclear. There are 13 residues in the CDR3. Germline V gene data show CDR1 as LGHDT and CDR2 as YNNKEL (reference sequence). V was trimmed by 5 bases and J by 5 bases, leaving 11 bases between them. Here the CDR3 reads CASSYDPGDTQYF. CDR3 sequence (DNA): TGTGCCAGCAGCTACGACCCTGGAGATACGCAGTATTTT.

This chain joins TRBV7-6 and TRBJ2-7; TRBD1 might be the D (6 bases). Between the trimmed V and J ends, which lost 3 bases and 2 bases, there was a span of 11 bases. CDR1 is SGHVS and CDR2 is FNYEAQ in the germline V gene. CDR3 size: 14 residues. The CDR3 protein is CASSFGQLTYEQYF. CDR3 nucleotides: TGTGCCAGCAGCTTTGGACAGCTAACCTACGAGCAGTACTTC. Together with reference TRBV7-6 and TRBJ2-7, the CDR3 gives the full variable domain: GAGVSQSPRYKVTKRGQDVALRCDPISGHVSLYWYRQALGQGPEFLTYFNYEAQQDKSGLPNDRFSAERPEGSISTLTIQRTEQRDSAMYRCASSFGQLTYEQYFGPGTRLTVT.

In its sample, this clonotype was seen many times. This chain links TRBV11-2 with TRBJ1-2, with D hard to call. Trimming removed 5 bases from V and 8 bases from J, with 15 bases in between. Germline V gives CDR1 SGHAT, CDR2 FQNNGV. The CDR3 contains 13 residues. The CDR3 is CASSPGGAGGYTF. CDR3 coding DNA: TGTGCCAGCAGCCCAGGAGGAGCGGGCGGCTACACCTTC. The whole variable domain, remainder taken from reference TRBV11-2 and TRBJ1-2, is EAGVAQSPRYKIIEKRQSVAFWCNPISGHATLYWYQQILGQGPKLLIQFQNNGVVDDSQLPKDRFSAERLKGVDSTLKIQPAKLEDSAVYLCASSPGGAGGYTFGSGTRLTVV.

The V gene is TRBV3-1, the J gene TRBJ1-2, with TRBD1 as a possible D gene (5 bases). Deletions cut 3 bases from V and 3 bases from J, with 17 bases between. CDR3 length equals 16 residues. Germline V gene data show CDR1 as LGHDT and CDR2 as YNNKEL (reference sequence). The CDR3 sequence: CASSHTSFDSYYGYTF. The CDR3 DNA sequence: TGTGCCAGCAGCCACACCTCCTTTGACAGCTACTATGGCTACACCTTC.

Details on this clonotype: Compared with germline, one end of the junction differs, possibly owing to a read error. The gene calls are TRBV12-3 or TRBV12-4 and TRBJ2-1; the match to TRBD2 covers 13 bases. The CDR3 sequence is 18 residues long. The CDR3 bases are TGTACCAGCAGTTTGGGACTAGCGGGATTGGGCGGCTACAATGAGCAGTTCTTC. Translating gives CTSSLGLAGLGGYNEQFF.

This clonotype was detected only a few times. The CDR3 DNA reads TGTGCCAGCATGGTACCTAGCGGGATCTACGAGCAGTACTTC. It encodes CASMVPSGIYEQYF. This chain uses TRBV2 with TRBJ2-7, with 9 bases matching TRBD2. Trimming at V came to 7 bases and at J to 3 bases, leaving 7 bases not matched to a gene. Germline V CDR1 and CDR2: SNHLY, FYNNEI. The CDR3 runs to 14 residues.